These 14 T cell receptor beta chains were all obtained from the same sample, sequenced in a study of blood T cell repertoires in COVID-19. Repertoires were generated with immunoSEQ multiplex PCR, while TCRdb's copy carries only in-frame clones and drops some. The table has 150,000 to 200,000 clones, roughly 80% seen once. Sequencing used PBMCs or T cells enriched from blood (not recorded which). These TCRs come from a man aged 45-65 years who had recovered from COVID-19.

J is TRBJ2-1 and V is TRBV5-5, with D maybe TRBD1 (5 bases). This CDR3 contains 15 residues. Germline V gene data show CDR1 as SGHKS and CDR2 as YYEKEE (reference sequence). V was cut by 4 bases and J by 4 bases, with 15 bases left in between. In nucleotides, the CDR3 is TGTGCCAGCAGCGTCCAGACAGTTCCGTACAATGAGCAGTTCTTC. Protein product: CASSVQTVPYNEQFF. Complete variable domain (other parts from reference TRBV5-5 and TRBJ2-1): DAGVTQSPTHLIKTRGQQVTLRCSPISGHKSVSWYQQVLGQGPQFIFQYYEKEERGRGNFPDRFSARQFPNYSSELNVNALLLGDSALYLCASSVQTVPYNEQFFGPGTRLTVL.

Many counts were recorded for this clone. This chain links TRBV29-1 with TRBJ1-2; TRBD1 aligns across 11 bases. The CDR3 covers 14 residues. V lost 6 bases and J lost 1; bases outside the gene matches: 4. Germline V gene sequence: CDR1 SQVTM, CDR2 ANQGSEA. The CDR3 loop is CSVRTGGFNYGYTF. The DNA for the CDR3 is TGCAGCGTCCGGACAGGGGGCTTTAACTATGGCTACACCTTC.

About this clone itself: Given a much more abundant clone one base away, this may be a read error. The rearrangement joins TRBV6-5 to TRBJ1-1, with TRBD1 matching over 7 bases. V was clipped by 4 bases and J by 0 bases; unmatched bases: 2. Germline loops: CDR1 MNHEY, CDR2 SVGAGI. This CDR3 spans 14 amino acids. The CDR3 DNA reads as TGTGCCAGCAGTTGGGGACAGATGAACACTGAAGCTTTCTTT. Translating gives CASSWGQMNTEAFF.

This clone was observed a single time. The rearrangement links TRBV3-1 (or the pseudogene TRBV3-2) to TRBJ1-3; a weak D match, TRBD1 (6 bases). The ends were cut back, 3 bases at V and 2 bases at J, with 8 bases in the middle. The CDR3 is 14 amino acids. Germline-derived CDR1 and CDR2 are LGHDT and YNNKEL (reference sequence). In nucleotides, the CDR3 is TGTGCCAGCAGCCAGGGGGCTACTGGAAACACCATATATTTT. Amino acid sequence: CASSQGATGNTIYF.

Here the CDR3 reads CASSSQGGGFGNTIYF. Here the CDR3 DNA reads TGTGCCAGCAGTTCTCAGGGTGGGGGCTTTGGAAACACCATATATTTT. The chain joins TRBV6-5 to TRBJ1-3, with D tentatively TRBD1 (6 bases). Trimming shortened V by 4 bases and J by 3 bases, and 16 bases separated the two germline ends. Germline V lookup: CDR1 MNHEY, CDR2 SVGAGI. This CDR3 is 16 amino acids long.

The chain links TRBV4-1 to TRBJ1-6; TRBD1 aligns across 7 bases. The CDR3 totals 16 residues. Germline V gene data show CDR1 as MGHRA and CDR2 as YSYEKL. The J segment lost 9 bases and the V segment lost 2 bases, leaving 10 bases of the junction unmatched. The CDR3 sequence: CASSQSGGAGGSPLHF. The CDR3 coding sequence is TGCGCCAGCAGCCAATCGGGGGGGGCAGGGGGTTCACCCCTCCACTTT.

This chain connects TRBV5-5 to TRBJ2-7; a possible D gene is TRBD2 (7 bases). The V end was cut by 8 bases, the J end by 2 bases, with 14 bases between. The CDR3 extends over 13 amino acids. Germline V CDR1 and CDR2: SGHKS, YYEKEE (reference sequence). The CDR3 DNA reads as TGTGCCAGTTGGGGGGGCGGCCCCTACGAGCAGTACTTC. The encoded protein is CASWGGGPYEQYF.

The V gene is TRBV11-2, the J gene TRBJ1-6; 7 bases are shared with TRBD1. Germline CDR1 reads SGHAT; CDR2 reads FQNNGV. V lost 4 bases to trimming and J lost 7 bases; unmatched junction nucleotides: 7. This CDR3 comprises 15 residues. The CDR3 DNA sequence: TGTGCCAGCAGCTCTACAGGGGTAAACAATTCACCCCTCCACTTT. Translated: CASSSTGVNNSPLHF.

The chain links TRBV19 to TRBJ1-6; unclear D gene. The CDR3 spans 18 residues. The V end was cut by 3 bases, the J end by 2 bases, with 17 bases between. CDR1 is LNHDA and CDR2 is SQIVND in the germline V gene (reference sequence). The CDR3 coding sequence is TGTGCCAGTAGTATTGGCTTGGAGAGGCCTACCTATAATTCACCCCTCCACTTT. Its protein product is CASSIGLERPTYNSPLHF. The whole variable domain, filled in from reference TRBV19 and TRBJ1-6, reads DGGITQSPKYLFRKEGQNVTLSCEQNLNHDAMYWYRQDPGQGLRLIYYSQIVNDFQKGDIAEGYSVSREKKESFPLTVTSAQKNPTAFYLCASSIGLERPTYNSPLHFGNGTRLTVT.

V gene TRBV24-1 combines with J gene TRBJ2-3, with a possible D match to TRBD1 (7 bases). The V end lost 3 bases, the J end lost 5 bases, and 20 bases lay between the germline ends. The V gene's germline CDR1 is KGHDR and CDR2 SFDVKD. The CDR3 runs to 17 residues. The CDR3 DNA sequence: TGTGCCACCAGTGATCAGGGACCAGGGGGGATCAAAGATACGCAGTATTTT. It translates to CATSDQGPGGIKDTQYF.

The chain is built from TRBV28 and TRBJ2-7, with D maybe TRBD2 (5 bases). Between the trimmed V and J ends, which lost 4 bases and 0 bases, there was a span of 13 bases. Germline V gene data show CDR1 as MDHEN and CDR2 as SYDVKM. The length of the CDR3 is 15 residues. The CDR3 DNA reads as TGTGCCAGCAGTTCCGTCCGGGAAAGCTCCTACGAGCAGTACTTC. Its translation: CASSSVRESSYEQYF.

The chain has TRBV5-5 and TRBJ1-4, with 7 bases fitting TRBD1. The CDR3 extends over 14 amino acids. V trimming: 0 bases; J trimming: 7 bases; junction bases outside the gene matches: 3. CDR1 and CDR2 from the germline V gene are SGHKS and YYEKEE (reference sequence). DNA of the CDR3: TGTGCCAGCAGCTTGGCGGGACAGTTTGAAAAACTGTTTTTT. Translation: CASSLAGQFEKLFF.

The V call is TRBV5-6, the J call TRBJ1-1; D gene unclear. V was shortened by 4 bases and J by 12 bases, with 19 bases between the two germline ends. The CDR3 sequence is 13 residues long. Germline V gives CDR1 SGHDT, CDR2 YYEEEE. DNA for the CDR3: TGTGCCAGCAGCCGAACCGCGGTGGCGGATCCTTTCTTT. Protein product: CASSRTAVADPFF.

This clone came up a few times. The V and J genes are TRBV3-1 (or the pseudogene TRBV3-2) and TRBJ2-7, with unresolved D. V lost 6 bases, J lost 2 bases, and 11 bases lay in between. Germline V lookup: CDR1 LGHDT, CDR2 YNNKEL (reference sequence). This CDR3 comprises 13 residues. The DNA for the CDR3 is TGTGCCAGCAGTGACGGTGGGCCCTACGAGCAGTACTTC. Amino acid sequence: CASSDGGPYEQYF.